This T cell receptor (beta chain) was sequenced for a study of shared clonotypes between healthy human individuals. The study's findings and limits: Shared clonotypes: 4.5% to 5% naive CD4, roughly 3.8% naive CD8, 2.3% memory CD4, under 0.45% memory CD8. An effect of sequencing depth on clonotype sharing among donors was expected.

Concerning this clone itself: Its specificity is not known.

Several immunoSEQ plates held equal portions of the genomic DNA taken from each subset. Only in-frame clones appear in the TCRdb table, and some are missing; sequencing was by immunoSEQ multiplex PCR. The sample comprises hundreds of thousands of clones, 90% to 97% of which are singletons, and 0.055% to 0.075% rests with the top ten. Healthy HIV-negative adults with no recent acute infections or vaccinations were recruited as donors. Germline assignment: CDR1 LGHNT and CDR2 FRNRAP. Trimming shortened V by 2 bases and J by 0 bases, and 8 bases separated the two germline ends. The CDR3 has 15 residues.

The chain recombines TRBV12-5 with TRBJ2-1, with D unresolved. The specimen was naive CD4+ T cells sorted from blood. Subset here: CD45RA+ positively selected. The source is a woman under 40 in good health. CDR3 region: CASGLSPSSYNEQFF. In nucleotides, the CDR3 is TGTGCTAGTGGTTTGTCGCCGAGCTCCTACAATGAGCAGTTCTTC.